Listed below are T cell receptor beta chains from one sample, sequenced in a study of cytomegalovirus exposure and HLA in healthy donors. Profiling relied on immunoSEQ multiplex PCR, and the TCRdb table lists in-frame clones only, not all of them. The sample records some 110,000 clones, 85% to 90% being singletons. The source material was PBMCs. All receptors derive from a woman aged 18-35 years in good health and CMV-seropositive. The CDR3 runs from the conserved cysteine through the conserved F or W. Fields, in order: clone size, V gene, D gene, J gene, CDR3 protein, CDR3 DNA. D genes are given only for firm matches. The listing skips clone size in some rows; elsewhere it reads once, few, many or a size class.

abundance: -
v_gene: TRBV6-5
d_gene: -
j_gene: TRBJ1-5
CDR3aa: CASSYRDSNQPQHF
CDR3nt: TGTGCCAGCAGTTACCGGGATAGCAATCAGCCCCAGCATTTT

abundance: -
v_gene: TRBV7-3
d_gene: -
j_gene: TRBJ2-3
CDR3aa: CASSTAGADTQYF
CDR3nt: TGTGCCAGCAGTACCGCAGGGGCAGATACGCAGTATTTT

abundance: -
v_gene: TRBV5-5
d_gene: -
j_gene: TRBJ2-1
CDR3aa: CASSKESSYNEQFF
CDR3nt: TGTGCCAGCAGCAAAGAGAGCTCCTACAATGAGCAGTTCTTC

abundance: -
v_gene: TRBV7-2
d_gene: -
j_gene: TRBJ1-2
CDR3aa: CASSLDPGRSYGYTF
CDR3nt: TGTGCCAGCAGCTTAGATCCAGGGAGGTCCTATGGCTACACCTTC

abundance: -
v_gene: TRBV9
d_gene: TRBD2
j_gene: TRBJ2-1
CDR3aa: CASSVSLPGGADYNEQFF
CDR3nt: TGTGCCAGCAGCGTATCGCTCCCCGGGGGGGCCGACTACAATGAGCAGTTCTTC

abundance: -
v_gene: TRBV19
d_gene: -
j_gene: TRBJ2-7
CDR3aa: CASSMSSGYEQYF
CDR3nt: TGTGCCAGTAGTATGTCGAGCGGCTACGAGCAGTACTTC

abundance: -
v_gene: TRBV28
d_gene: TRBD1
j_gene: TRBJ1-5
CDR3aa: CASTLDRGRQPQHF
CDR3nt: TGTGCCAGCACCCTCGACAGGGGGCGCCAGCCCCAGCATTTT

abundance: once
v_gene: TRBV27
d_gene: -
j_gene: TRBJ1-2
CDR3aa: CASSPGSGGYTF
CDR3nt: TGTGCCAGCAGTCCCGGATCGGGAGGCTACACCTTC

abundance: once
v_gene: TRBV27
d_gene: -
j_gene: TRBJ2-7
CDR3aa: CASSSGGVKQYF
CDR3nt: TGTGCCAGCAGTTCGGGCGGGGTTAAGCAGTACTTC

abundance: -
v_gene: TRBV6-1
d_gene: -
j_gene: TRBJ1-1
CDR3aa: CASRDTENTEAFF
CDR3nt: TGTGCCAGCAGAGATACAGAGAACACTGAAGCTTTCTTT

abundance: -
v_gene: TRBV5-6
d_gene: -
j_gene: TRBJ1-2
CDR3aa: CASLLSGTLYGYTF
CDR3nt: TGTGCCAGCCTCCTCTCCGGGACACTCTATGGCTACACCTTC

abundance: -
v_gene: TRBV6-1
d_gene: -
j_gene: TRBJ1-4
CDR3aa: CASSEGAASEKLFF
CDR3nt: TGTGCCAGCAGTGAAGGGGCAGCCAGTGAAAAACTGTTTTTT

abundance: -
v_gene: TRBV19
d_gene: TRBD1
j_gene: TRBJ1-3
CDR3aa: CASRDQGASGNTIYF
CDR3nt: TGTGCCAGTAGGGATCAGGGGGCGTCCGGAAACACCATATATTTT

abundance: -
v_gene: TRBV28
d_gene: TRBD1
j_gene: TRBJ2-1
CDR3aa: CASTYLGQGHNEQFF
CDR3nt: TGTGCCAGCACCTATTTGGGACAGGGACACAATGAGCAGTTCTTC

abundance: -
v_gene: TRBV28
d_gene: -
j_gene: TRBJ1-2
CDR3aa: CASSEDINYGYTF
CDR3nt: TGTGCCAGCAGTGAGGATATCAACTATGGCTACACCTTC

abundance: -
v_gene: TRBV9
d_gene: TRBD2
j_gene: TRBJ2-1
CDR3aa: CASSVDFRAGGANEQFF
CDR3nt: TGTGCCAGCAGCGTAGATTTTAGAGCGGGAGGTGCCAATGAGCAGTTCTTC